Listed below are T cell receptor beta chains from one sample, sequenced in a study of naive and memory T cell subsets. MiXCR was run by TCRdb on the 5' RACE reads, yielding one entry per CDR3 protein. Of about 22,000 distinct CDR3 sequences listed, 4% to 4.5% are singletons. These receptors originate from a male donor in good health. Both conserved end residues are part of each CDR3. A D gene is named only where the DNA matches it firmly. The size of a clone is reported for some rows only, either as once, few or many, or as a class for expanded clones.

D: TRBD2; J: TRBJ2-3; size: many; V: TRBV7-2; DNA: TGTGCCAGCAGCTCTGCGGGCATAGCGGGAGGGCCAATTTTT; CDR3: CASSSAGIAGGPIF
D: -; J: TRBJ2-3; size: many; V: TRBV5-1; DNA: TGCGCCAGCAGCCCCGGGGAGGGGGCAAATACGCAGTATTTT; CDR3: CASSPGEGANTQYF
D: -; J: TRBJ2-7; size: many; V: TRBV29-1; DNA: TGCAGCGCGACCCCCCTGAGAGGGGGCTACGAGCAGTACTTC; CDR3: CSATPLRGGYEQYF
D: -; J: TRBJ1-3; size: -; V: TRBV6-6; DNA: TGTGCCAGCAGCCCGGCCGAGGTACTTGACCCGAGCTCTGGAAACACCATATATTTT; CDR3: CASSPAEVLDPSSGNTIYF
D: -; J: TRBJ1-2; size: many; V: TRBV12-3/TRBV12-4; DNA: TGTGCCAGCAGACCCGACACTAACTATGGCTACACCTTC; CDR3: CASRPDTNYGYTF
D: -; J: TRBJ2-1; size: few; V: TRBV29-1; DNA: TGCAGCGTTGAAGATCTTCTCCAGCCGAGTTACAATGAGCAGTTCTTC; CDR3: CSVEDLLQPSYNEQFF
D: TRBD1; J: TRBJ2-7; size: many; V: TRBV6-2/TRBV6-3; DNA: TGTGCCAGCAGGATTTTCCGGGACAGGCCCTACGAGCAGTACTTC; CDR3: CASRIFRDRPYEQYF
D: -; J: TRBJ1-3; size: many; V: TRBV7-9; DNA: TGTGCCAGCAGCTTCTGGGGAGGGAGCTCTGGAAACACCATATATTTT; CDR3: CASSFWGGSSGNTIYF
D: TRBD2; J: TRBJ2-1; size: many; V: TRBV9; DNA: TGTGCCAGCTCAGGACTAGCGGGAGGACGGGTCTACAATGAGCAGTTCTTC; CDR3: CASSGLAGGRVYNEQFF
D: -; J: TRBJ2-2; size: many; V: TRBV4-3; DNA: TGCGCCAGCAGCCAAGAGACGAACACCGGGGAGCTGTTTTTT; CDR3: CASSQETNTGELFF
D: -; J: TRBJ2-2; size: many; V: TRBV19; DNA: TGTGCCAGTAGTAGCCCCTCCGGAGACACCGGGGAGCTGTTTTTT; CDR3: CASSSPSGDTGELFF
D: -; J: TRBJ2-3; size: many; V: TRBV6-1; DNA: TGTGCCACCAACCTTCGTCTGACGGATACGCAGTATTTT; CDR3: CATNLRLTDTQYF
D: -; J: TRBJ2-6; size: many; V: TRBV29-1; DNA: TGCAGCGTTGAAGATCTGGAACAGCATCGGCCTGGGGCCAACGTCCTGACTTTC; CDR3: CSVEDLEQHRPGANVLTF
D: -; J: TRBJ2-2; size: many; V: TRBV7-9; DNA: TGTGCCAGCAGCTTAAATGATCGACAACTCACCGGGGAGCTGTTTTTT; CDR3: CASSLNDRQLTGELFF